These 17 T cell receptor beta chains came from one sample sequenced in a study of OX40 agonist ivuxolimab in advanced cancers. Using immunoSEQ multiplex PCR, the repertoire was profiled, and TCRdb retains in-frame clones only, with some absent. The table includes 84,000 or so clones, 85% to 95% detected once. The sample here was CD4+ or CD8+ T cells sorted from blood, taken in a trial of the OX40 agonist ivuxolimab. These receptors were obtained from an adult with an advanced solid tumor such as melanoma, head and neck, liver or kidney cancer.

This sequence joins TRBV5-6 and TRBJ2-2; 7 nucleotides line up with TRBD1. V trimming: 2 bases; J trimming: 4 bases; junction bases outside the gene matches: 8. The germline V gene has CDR1 SGHDT and CDR2 YYEEEE. This CDR3 is built from 16 residues. The CDR3, as DNA: TGTGCCAGCAGCTTACGAGTACAGGGGAGCACCGGGGAGCTGTTTTTT. This sequence encodes CASSLRVQGSTGELFF.

The chain links TRBV4-3 to TRBJ2-3; 10 bases line up with TRBD2. The germline gives CDR1 LGHNA, CDR2 YSLEER. The CDR3 consists of 16 residues. Losses at the gene ends were 4 bases for V and 2 bases for J; bases not matched to a gene: 6. The CDR3 region has the DNA TGCGCCAGCAGCCCCCGGACTAGCGGCCCCACAGATACGCAGTATTTT. It yields the protein CASSPRTSGPTDTQYF.

The chain is built from TRBV11-2 and TRBJ2-7, with 8 bases matching TRBD1. V gave up 6 bases and J gave up 3 bases; unmatched junction bases: 22. This CDR3 is built from 19 residues. The V gene's germline CDR1 is SGHAT and CDR2 FQNNGV. CDR3 DNA: TGTGCCAGCAGACCACCCTCCCAGCCTGCCGGGACAGGATTCTACGAGCAGTACTTC. It translates to CASRPPSQPAGTGFYEQYF.

With regard to this clone: Different DNA sequences within this sample yield the same CDR3. The chain carries TRBV5-6 and TRBJ2-7; perhaps TRBD2 as D (5 bases). CDR3 length: 12 residues. The germline CDR1 and CDR2 sequences are SGHDT and YYEEEE. Trimming took 2 bases from V and 4 from J, leaving 7 bases between them. Here the CDR3 DNA reads TGTGCCAGCAGCTTACGAGGGTACGAGCAGTACTTC. Amino acids: CASSLRGYEQYF.

The chain is built from TRBV23-1 and TRBJ2-5; 9 positions match TRBD2. TRBV23-1 is given ORF status, its function remaining uncertain. The J segment lost 4 bases and the V segment lost 4 bases, leaving 13 bases of the junction unmatched. There are 17 residues in the CDR3. The CDR3 coding sequence is TGCGCCAGCAGTCCGCGACTAGATCTAGCGGGAACAGAGACCCAGTACTTC. Translating gives CASSPRLDLAGTETQYF.

V usage is TRBV13 and J usage is TRBJ1-2; 7 bases are a match to TRBD1. Germline V gives CDR1 PRHDT, CDR2 FYEKMQ (reference sequence). CDR3 length: 16 amino acids. Trimming removed 0 bases from V and 6 bases from J; junction bases left unmatched: 10. The CDR3 is CASSLGRQGLGDGYTF. The DNA of the CDR3 is TGTGCCAGCAGCTTAGGCCGACAGGGTTTGGGGGATGGCTACACCTTC.

The V gene is TRBV7-2, the J gene TRBJ2-1; 12 nucleotides agree with TRBD2. The CDR3 is made up of 18 amino acids. J gave up 0 bases and V 1 base, and 4 bases lay outside the gene matches. Germline V gene lookup returns CDR1 SGHTA and CDR2 FQGNSA. The CDR3 spells CASSLGSTSGSSYNEQFF. In DNA form, the CDR3 reads TGTGCCAGCAGCTTAGGGTCGACTAGCGGGAGCTCCTACAATGAGCAGTTCTTC.

V gene TRBV28 combines with J gene TRBJ1-3; TRBD1 aligns across 9 bases. The V and J ends lost 6 bases and 11 bases, in that order; junction bases with no gene match: 8. The CDR3 is 13 residues long. The V gene's germline CDR1 is MDHEN and CDR2 SYDVKM. The CDR3: CASSLTGGGPIYF. The CDR3 DNA reads as TGTGCCAGCAGCCTGACAGGGGGTGGACCCATATATTTT.

The CDR3 DNA reads as TGTGCCACCAGCAGTTACGGTGGGGTCTACAATGAGCAGTTCTTC. It specifies CATSSYGGVYNEQFF. The V gene is TRBV15, the J gene TRBJ2-1, with no clear D. This CDR3 is built from 15 residues. Germline CDR1 reads LNHNV; CDR2 reads YYDKDF (reference sequence). V gave up 3 bases and J gave up 3 bases, with 12 bases separating them. Variable domain in full (rest from reference TRBV15 and TRBJ2-1): DAMVIQNPRYQVTQFGKPVTLSCSQTLNHNVMYWYQQKSSQAPKLLFHYYDKDFNNEADTPDNFQSRRPNTSFCFLDIRSPGLGDTAMYLCATSSYGGVYNEQFFGPGTRLTVL.

The V gene is TRBV5-4, the J gene TRBJ1-3; D call uncertain. Germline-derived CDR1 and CDR2 are SGHNT and YYREEE (reference sequence). The CDR3 covers 16 residues. V lost 4 bases, J lost 0 bases, and 14 bases lay in between. The CDR3 region has the DNA TGTGCCAGCAGCACCCTGACGGATTACTCTGGAAACACCATATATTTT. This codes for CASSTLTDYSGNTIYF.

The DNA for the CDR3 is TGTGCCAGCAGCTTAGCGCGGGGAGGATACGAGCAGTACTTC. It codes for CASSLARGGYEQYF. This chain uses TRBV7-2 with TRBJ2-7; possibly TRBD2 for D (6 bases). The V gene lost 0 bases and the J gene lost 4 bases, with 10 bases spanning the gap. The CDR3 loop spans 14 amino acids. In germline, CDR1 is SGHTA, CDR2 FQGNSA.

J is TRBJ2-7 and V is TRBV15; D perhaps matches TRBD2 (6 bases). Germline CDR1 and CDR2: LNHNV and YYDKDF (reference sequence). Trimming cost V 1 base and J 4 bases, with 20 bases left between them. The length of the CDR3 is 17 residues. CDR3 in amino acids: CATSRGFKRAMVYEQYF. CDR3 coding DNA: TGTGCCACCAGCAGAGGATTTAAGCGGGCGATGGTGTACGAGCAGTACTTC.

This clone was found once. This chain uses TRBV4-1 with TRBJ2-7; 9 bases agree with TRBD1. The CDR3 sequence is 14 residues long. The germline gives CDR1 MGHRA, CDR2 YSYEKL. After removal of 3 bases from V and 2 bases from J, the junction contained 2 bases not matched to a gene. The CDR3 DNA sequence: TGCGCCAGCAGCCAGGGACAGGGCACCTACGAGCAGTACTTC. Its translation is CASSQGQGTYEQYF.

In this sample, this clone turned up once. The J gene is TRBJ2-7, the V gene TRBV6-4; TRBD1 aligns across 8 bases. The V and J ends lost 0 bases and 4 bases, in that order; junction bases with no gene match: 17. This CDR3 region has 19 residues. The V gene's germline CDR1 is MRHNA and CDR2 SNTAGT. Here the CDR3 DNA reads TGTGCCAGCAGTGACTCCCAACAATTCGTACAGGGGGTAAGGTACGAGCAGTACTTC. This gives the protein CASSDSQQFVQGVRYEQYF.

The gene calls are TRBV7-9 and TRBJ2-7; 13 nucleotides align to TRBD2. V was clipped by 4 bases and J by 2 bases; unmatched bases: 2. Germline lookup yields CDR1 SEHNR and CDR2 FQNEAQ (reference sequence). The CDR3 has 15 residues. As DNA, the CDR3 is TGTGCCAGCAGCTCGGGACTAGCGGGAACCTACGAGCAGTACTTC. Translation gives CASSSGLAGTYEQYF.

The chain carries TRBV25-1 and TRBJ2-7, with 12 nucleotides matching TRBD2. The germline CDR1 and CDR2 sequences are MGHDK and SYGVNS. J gave up 3 bases and V 5 bases, and 5 bases lay outside the gene matches. This CDR3 is 15 amino acids long. CDR3 residues: CASSTRLAGVYEQYF. The DNA for the CDR3 is TGTGCCAGCAGTACACGACTAGCGGGAGTCTACGAGCAGTACTTC.

The J gene is TRBJ2-7, the V gene TRBV27; D not certain. The CDR3 covers 15 residues. Germline V lookup: CDR1 MNHEY, CDR2 SMNVEV (reference sequence). V lost 5 bases and J lost 3, with 17 bases in between. The CDR3 sequence: CASSVGGSYFYEQYF. CDR3 nucleotides: TGTGCCAGCAGTGTAGGTGGCAGCTACTTCTACGAGCAGTACTTC.